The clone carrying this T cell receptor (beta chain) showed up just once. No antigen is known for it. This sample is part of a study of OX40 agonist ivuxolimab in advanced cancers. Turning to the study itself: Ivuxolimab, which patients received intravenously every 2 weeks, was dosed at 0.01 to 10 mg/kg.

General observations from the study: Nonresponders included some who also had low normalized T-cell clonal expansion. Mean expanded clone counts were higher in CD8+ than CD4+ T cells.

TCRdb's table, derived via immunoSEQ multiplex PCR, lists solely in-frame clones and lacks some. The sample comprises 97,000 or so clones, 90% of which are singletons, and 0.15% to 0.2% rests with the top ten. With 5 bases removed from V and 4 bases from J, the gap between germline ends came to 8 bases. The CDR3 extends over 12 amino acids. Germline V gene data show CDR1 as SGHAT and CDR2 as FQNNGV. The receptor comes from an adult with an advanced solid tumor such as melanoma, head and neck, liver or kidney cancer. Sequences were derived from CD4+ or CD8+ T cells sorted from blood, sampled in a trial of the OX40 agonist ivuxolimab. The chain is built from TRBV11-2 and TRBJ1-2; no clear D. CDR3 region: CASSPGVYGYTF. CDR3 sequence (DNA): TGTGCCAGCAGCCCGGGAGTCTATGGCTACACCTTC.